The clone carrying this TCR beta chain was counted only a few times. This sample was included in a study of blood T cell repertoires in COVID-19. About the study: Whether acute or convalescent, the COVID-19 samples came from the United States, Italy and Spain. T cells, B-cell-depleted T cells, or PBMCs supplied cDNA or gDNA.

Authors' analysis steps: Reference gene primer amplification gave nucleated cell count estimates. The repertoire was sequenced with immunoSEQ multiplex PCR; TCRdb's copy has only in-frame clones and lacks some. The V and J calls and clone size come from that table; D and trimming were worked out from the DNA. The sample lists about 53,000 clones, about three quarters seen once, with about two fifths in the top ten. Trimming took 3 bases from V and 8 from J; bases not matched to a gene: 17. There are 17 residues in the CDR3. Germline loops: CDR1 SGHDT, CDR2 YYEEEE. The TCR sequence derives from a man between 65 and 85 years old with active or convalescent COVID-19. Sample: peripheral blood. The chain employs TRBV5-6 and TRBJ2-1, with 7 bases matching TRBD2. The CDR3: CASSWGQLRETGDEQFF. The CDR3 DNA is TGTGCCAGCAGCTGGGGTCAGCTGCGGGAGACGGGCGATGAGCAGTTCTTC.